This T cell receptor (beta chain) appears in the sequencing data of a study of blood T cell repertoires in COVID-19. Overall study: Sources were T cells, B-cell-depleted T cells, or PBMCs; the material itself was cDNA or gDNA.

Assay used: immunoSEQ multiplex PCR; TCRdb lists only in-frame clones, some missing. The sample contains 150,000 or so clones, approximately 80% of which appear only once. What was sequenced was peripheral blood. The clonotype comes from an older woman with COVID-19, enrolled during active disease.

The CDR3: CASSESPDYNEQFF. CDR3 bases: TGCGCCAGCAGTGAGTCACCAGACTACAATGAGCAGTTCTTC. This chain uses TRBV10-1 with TRBJ2-1; D is uncertain. V was pared by 0 bases and J by 3 bases, with 6 bases between. From germline, CDR1 is WNHNN and CDR2 SYGVQD (reference sequence). The CDR3 runs 14 residues.